These T cell receptor beta chains were read from a single sample in a study of blood T cell repertoires in COVID-19. This table comes from immunoSEQ multiplex PCR, and its TCRdb copy is limited to in-frame clones, with some not included. This sample carries under 250,000 clones, roughly 83% of them seen once, and the ten largest clones take approximately 6%. The specimen sequenced was peripheral blood. All receptors come from a woman aged 80 or over with COVID-19, enrolled during active disease. Both conserved end residues are trimmed from each CDR3. Fields, in order: CDR3 length, V gene, J gene, CDR3 protein.

CDR3 length: 13; V gene: TRBV7-7; J gene: TRBJ2-7; CDR3 protein: ASSRGQATIYEQY
CDR3 length: 15; V gene: TRBV5-8; J gene: TRBJ2-7; CDR3 protein: ASRLGLAGGKTYEQY
CDR3 length: 10; V gene: TRBV20-1; J gene: TRBJ2-3; CDR3 protein: SASPGGGTQY
CDR3 length: 13; V gene: TRBV19; J gene: TRBJ2-3; CDR3 protein: ASSIDKGSTDTQY
CDR3 length: 12; V gene: TRBV7-2; J gene: TRBJ1-5; CDR3 protein: ASSLSGLLPPQH
CDR3 length: 14; V gene: TRBV28; J gene: TRBJ1-3; CDR3 protein: ASSLRDTSSGNTIY
CDR3 length: 13; V gene: TRBV6-1; J gene: TRBJ1-6; CDR3 protein: ASSFDRSYNSPLH
CDR3 length: 12; V gene: TRBV7-2; J gene: TRBJ1-2; CDR3 protein: ASSREGFNYGYT
CDR3 length: 12; V gene: TRBV30; J gene: TRBJ2-2; CDR3 protein: AWTRRGGAGELF
CDR3 length: 11; V gene: TRBV28; J gene: TRBJ1-2; CDR3 protein: ASSPTGFDGYT
CDR3 length: 13; V gene: TRBV18; J gene: TRBJ1-2; CDR3 protein: ASSPDWFEGYGYT
CDR3 length: 12; V gene: TRBV11-2; J gene: TRBJ2-6; CDR3 protein: ASSFSSGANVLT
CDR3 length: 14; V gene: TRBV5-1; J gene: TRBJ1-4; CDR3 protein: ASGSGTSLNNEKLF
CDR3 length: 14; V gene: TRBV10-2; J gene: TRBJ1-3; CDR3 protein: ASSRGYSPSGNTIY
CDR3 length: 13; V gene: TRBV5-1; J gene: TRBJ1-1; CDR3 protein: ASSAGTGINTEAF
CDR3 length: 12; V gene: TRBV28; J gene: TRBJ1-6; CDR3 protein: ASSLGQGNSPLH
CDR3 length: 12; V gene: TRBV19; J gene: TRBJ1-6; CDR3 protein: ASEDRGQNSPLH
CDR3 length: 13; V gene: TRBV19; J gene: TRBJ2-2; CDR3 protein: ASSSSGLNTGELF
CDR3 length: 12; V gene: TRBV29-1; J gene: TRBJ2-3; CDR3 protein: SVGGGGQVDTQY
CDR3 length: 13; V gene: TRBV19; J gene: TRBJ1-6; CDR3 protein: ASSDQGQVNSPLH
CDR3 length: 10; V gene: TRBV12-3/TRBV12-4; J gene: TRBJ1-2; CDR3 protein: ASSLWRYGYT
CDR3 length: 11; V gene: TRBV19; J gene: TRBJ1-6; CDR3 protein: ASSTDRGSPLH
CDR3 length: 12; V gene: TRBV10-2; J gene: TRBJ1-1; CDR3 protein: ATLLSGGNTEAF
CDR3 length: 14; V gene: TRBV5-1; J gene: TRBJ1-6; CDR3 protein: ASSYGQGPYNSPLH
CDR3 length: 12; V gene: TRBV19; J gene: TRBJ1-2; CDR3 protein: ASTPDRSIYGYT
CDR3 length: 13; V gene: TRBV27; J gene: TRBJ1-1; CDR3 protein: ASSLFGSGGTEAF
CDR3 length: 13; V gene: TRBV5-1; J gene: TRBJ1-3; CDR3 protein: ASSLEPVSGNTIY
CDR3 length: 13; V gene: TRBV7-2; J gene: TRBJ2-3; CDR3 protein: ASSLVPDKGYTQY
CDR3 length: 13; V gene: TRBV19; J gene: TRBJ1-2; CDR3 protein: ASSLGPDRNYGYT
CDR3 length: 13; V gene: TRBV19; J gene: TRBJ2-1; CDR3 protein: ASSMYSRTYNEQF
CDR3 length: 12; V gene: TRBV30; J gene: TRBJ1-5; CDR3 protein: AWRGQGSNQPQH
CDR3 length: 12; V gene: TRBV2; J gene: TRBJ1-2; CDR3 protein: ASRPGQGHYGYT
CDR3 length: 14; V gene: TRBV29-1; J gene: TRBJ2-3; CDR3 protein: SVAGLAGGRRDTQY
CDR3 length: 13; V gene: TRBV9; J gene: TRBJ2-5; CDR3 protein: ASSASGGGRETQY
CDR3 length: 13; V gene: TRBV11-2; J gene: TRBJ2-3; CDR3 protein: ASSYSGGKTDTQY
CDR3 length: 12; V gene: TRBV18; J gene: TRBJ2-5; CDR3 protein: ASSATGVDGTQY
CDR3 length: 15; V gene: TRBV7-9; J gene: TRBJ2-7; CDR3 protein: ASSITPGRGASYEQY
CDR3 length: 12; V gene: TRBV5-8; J gene: TRBJ1-1; CDR3 protein: ASSSLGAYTEAF
CDR3 length: 13; V gene: TRBV2; J gene: TRBJ1-1; CDR3 protein: ASSGDRGLHTEAF
CDR3 length: 11; V gene: TRBV24-1; J gene: TRBJ2-2; CDR3 protein: ATGTGNTGELF
CDR3 length: 13; V gene: TRBV7-9; J gene: TRBJ1-2; CDR3 protein: ASSLEVGPGYGYT
CDR3 length: 13; V gene: TRBV6-5; J gene: TRBJ1-2; CDR3 protein: ASSYSTRGIYGYT
CDR3 length: 13; V gene: TRBV28; J gene: TRBJ1-6; CDR3 protein: ASREQGKDNSPLH
CDR3 length: 13; V gene: TRBV6-5; J gene: TRBJ1-2; CDR3 protein: ASSSGGGVNYGYT
CDR3 length: 11; V gene: TRBV28; J gene: TRBJ1-1; CDR3 protein: ASSLSRGTEAF